Below, 31 T cell receptor beta chains from the same sample are listed, as sequenced in a study of T cell repertoires in cytomegalovirus infection. TCRdb reprocessed the reads with MiXCR, giving one entry per CDR3 protein. Seen here are around 440,000 distinct CDR3 sequences, roughly 10% observed once, and the top ten hold roughly 10%. Sequenced material: PBMCs. The origin of the receptors is a human donor in good health (CMV status not recorded). Some clones in this sample may be carry-over from other donors' samples.

This clonotype was found many times. This rearrangement joins TRBV7-8 to TRBJ2-7, with TRBD2 matching over 7 bases. Germline assignment: CDR1 SGHVS and CDR2 FQNEAQ. The CDR3 totals 14 residues. J was trimmed by 6 bases and V by 5 bases; bases with no gene match: 10. CDR3 in DNA: TGTGCCAGCAGCCTTCAGGGAGGGAGGCCCGAGCAGTACTTC. This codes for CASSLQGGRPEQYF. The full variable domain, with the rest looked up from reference TRBV7-8 and TRBJ2-7, is GAGVSQSPRYKVAKRGQDVALRCDPISGHVSLFWYQQALGQGPEFLTYFQNEAQLDKSGLPSDRFFAERPEGSVSTLKIQRTQQEDSAVYLCASSLQGGRPEQYFGPGTRLTVT.

This clonotype showed up many times. This chain links TRBV20-1 with TRBJ2-7; unclear D gene. There are 12 residues in the CDR3. Germline V lookup: CDR1 DFQATT, CDR2 SNEGSKA (reference sequence). V was trimmed by 3 bases and J by 1 base, leaving 7 bases between them. The CDR3 spells CSARSISYEQYF. Here the CDR3 DNA reads TGCAGTGCTAGGTCCATTTCCTACGAGCAGTACTTC.

This rearrangement joins TRBV6-4 to TRBJ2-5; no definite D call. V lost 5 bases and J lost 0, with 7 bases in between. The CDR3 is 13 amino acids. CDR1 MRHNA and CDR2 SNTAGT come from the germline V gene. The CDR3: CASSPDHQETQYF. CDR3 bases: TGTGCCAGCAGTCCGGACCACCAAGAGACCCAGTACTTC.

This clonotype was counted at least ten times. The rearrangement links TRBV4-2 to TRBJ2-7, with D maybe TRBD2 (6 bases). This CDR3 contains 15 residues. Trimming removed 1 base at V and 2 bases at J, with 12 bases between. The germline CDR1 and CDR2 sequences are LGHNA and YNFKEQ. The CDR3 loop is CASSQAPSATYEQYF. As DNA, the CDR3 is TGTGCCAGCAGCCAAGCACCTAGCGCAACCTACGAGCAGTACTTC.

This clonotype showed up many times. The chain joins TRBV28 to TRBJ2-7, with 9 bases fitting TRBD2. The CDR3 loop spans 16 amino acids. Trimming took 7 bases from V and 7 from J; bases not matched to a gene: 17. Germline loops: CDR1 MDHEN, CDR2 SYDVKM. In nucleotides, the CDR3 is TGTGCCAGCACCCCTCCGGGGCGGGAGGGCCCTTGGGAGCAGTACTTC. Encoded protein: CASTPPGREGPWEQYF.

The genes are TRBV4-1 and TRBJ1-5; D not resolved. Germline V gene sequence: CDR1 MGHRA, CDR2 YSYEKL. CDR3 length equals 14 residues. Trimming removed 0 bases at V and 13 bases at J, with 16 bases between. CDR3 sequence: CASSQDQETLVQHF. The CDR3, as DNA: TGCGCCAGCAGCCAAGATCAAGAGACTCTCGTTCAGCATTTT.

The chain employs TRBV28 and TRBJ1-2; perhaps TRBD1 as D (6 bases). V dropped 8 bases and J dropped 0 bases, with 10 bases sitting between them. Germline-derived CDR1 and CDR2 are MDHEN and SYDVKM. This CDR3 region has 13 residues. CDR3 region: CASEGTPNYGYTF. Here the CDR3 DNA reads TGTGCCAGCGAGGGGACACCTAACTATGGCTACACCTTC.

This clonotype came up many times. The chain uses TRBV7-8 and TRBJ1-1, with D tentatively TRBD1 (5 bases). The germline gives CDR1 SGHVS, CDR2 FQNEAQ. This CDR3 region has 15 residues. V was trimmed by 5 bases and J by 1 base, leaving 14 bases between them. The CDR3 loop is CASSRQGGANTEAFF. The CDR3 region has the DNA TGTGCCAGCAGCCGCCAGGGAGGAGCGAACACTGAAGCTTTCTTT.

This clonotype occurred many times. This chain's CDR3 is CASSLDRAGGVDTQYF. For the CDR3, the DNA is TGTGCCAGCAGCTTAGATCGAGCGGGGGGGGTAGATACGCAGTATTTT. The rearrangement uses TRBV7-2 and TRBJ2-3; 10 bases fit TRBD2. The CDR3 totals 16 residues. Germline V CDR1 and CDR2: SGHTA, FQGNSA. After removal of 1 base from V and 5 bases from J, the junction contained 6 bases not matched to a gene.

In its sample, this clonotype was seen a few times. CDR3 region: CASSPLGGQGTQYF. The CDR3 DNA is TGTGCCAGCAGCCCACTTGGGGGGCAGGGGACCCAGTACTTC. The chain has TRBV28 and TRBJ2-5; D is perhaps TRBD1 or TRBD2 (6 bases each). CDR1 and CDR2 (germline): MDHEN, SYDVKM. This CDR3 is 14 amino acids long. V lost 6 bases, J lost 7 bases, and 18 bases lay in between. Together with reference TRBV28 and TRBJ2-5, the CDR3 gives the full variable domain: DVKVTQSSRYLVKRTGEKVFLECVQDMDHENMFWYRQDPGLGLRLIYFSYDVKMKEKGDIPEGYSVSREKKERFSLILESASTNQTSMYLCASSPLGGQGTQYFGPGTRLLVL.

Many counts were recorded for this clonotype. V and J are TRBV6-1 and TRBJ2-7; the match to TRBD1 covers 7 bases. V gave up 4 bases and J gave up 2 bases; unmatched junction bases: 5. Germline values: CDR1 MNHNS, CDR2 SASEGT. The length of the CDR3 is 14 residues. CDR3: CASSVTGTAYEQYF. The CDR3, as DNA: TGTGCCAGCAGTGTCACCGGGACAGCCTACGAGCAGTACTTC.

A note on this clonotype: A clone one base away is much larger, so this may be a read error. This chain joins TRBV6-5 and TRBJ2-1; a possible D gene is TRBD2 (6 bases). Germline CDR1 and CDR2: MNHEY and SVGAGI. The germline V and J ends were trimmed by 7 bases and 6 bases, with 19 bases remaining between them. This CDR3 has 15 amino acids. CDR3 DNA: TGTGCCAGCAAACAGACCGGGACTTACTTCAATGAGCAGTTCTTC. Amino acids: CASKQTGTYFNEQFF.

This clonotype was counted at least ten times. V and J are TRBV6-6 and TRBJ1-2; no clear D gene. Germline V gene lookup returns CDR1 MNHNY and CDR2 SVGAGI (reference sequence). V lost 2 bases to trimming and J lost 6 bases, with 4 bases between them. CDR3 length: 11 amino acids. As DNA, the CDR3 is TGTGCCAGCAGTTACGCAGATGGCTACACCTTC. Its translation: CASSYADGYTF.

This clonotype was recorded at least ten times. V usage is TRBV5-4 and J usage is TRBJ2-1; 11 bases fit TRBD2. Looked up from germline, CDR1 is SGHNT and CDR2 is YYREEE (reference sequence). The CDR3 totals 15 residues. The trim removed 5 bases at V and 2 bases at J, leaving 3 bases unmatched. CDR3 nucleotides: TGTGCCAGCAGTAAGACTAGCGGGACCTACAATGAGCAGTTCTTC. It is translated as CASSKTSGTYNEQFF.

This clonotype has ten or more counts. The chain joins TRBV3-1 to TRBJ2-7; TRBD1 aligns across 10 bases. The CDR3 covers 14 residues. V dropped 3 bases and J dropped 5; count of bases not matched to a gene: 4. CDR1 and CDR2 (germline): LGHDT, YNNKEL (reference sequence). The CDR3: CASSQGQGRNEQYF. In nucleotides, the CDR3 is TGTGCCAGCAGCCAGGGACAGGGGAGGAACGAGCAGTACTTC.

This clonotype turned up a few times. The V call is TRBV12-3 or TRBV12-4, the J call TRBJ1-5; tentative D call: TRBD1 (5 bases). This CDR3 spans 13 amino acids. Trimming pared 7 bases from V and 7 bases from J, leaving 14 bases between. CDR3 amino acids: CASTLGGTQPQHF. CDR3 bases: TGTGCCAGCACCCTCGGGGGGACCCAGCCCCAGCATTTT.

This clonotype was counted only a few times. Here the CDR3 reads CATSDFETSGRNEQFF. CDR3 nucleotides: TGTGCCACCAGTGATTTTGAAACTAGCGGGAGGAATGAGCAGTTCTTC. J is TRBJ2-1 and V is TRBV24-1, with 12 bases aligning to TRBD2. Germline V gene data show CDR1 as KGHDR and CDR2 as SFDVKD. V gave up 1 base and J gave up 7 bases; unmatched junction bases: 4. The CDR3 runs to 16 residues.

This clonotype came up many times. The V and J genes are TRBV29-1 and TRBJ2-1; D possibly corresponds to TRBD2 (5 bases). Trimming pared 7 bases from V and 2 bases from J, leaving 21 bases between. The CDR3 is made up of 16 amino acids. Germline V lookup: CDR1 SQVTM, CDR2 ANQGSEA. The CDR3 bases are TGCAGCGCCGCCCCCTCCGGGGAGAAGACCTACAATGAGCAGTTCTTC. Protein sequence: CSAAPSGEKTYNEQFF.

This clonotype was seen many times. The gene calls are TRBV11-2 and TRBJ1-1; tentatively, D is TRBD1 (6 bases). V shed 1 base and J shed 6 bases, with 21 bases lying between them. CDR1 and CDR2 from the germline V gene are SGHAT and FQNNGV. The CDR3 is 17 residues long. CDR3 sequence reads: CASSLVWLDSRRAEAFF. CDR3 nucleotide sequence: TGTGCCAGCAGCTTAGTATGGCTGGACAGCAGGAGGGCTGAAGCTTTCTTT.

This clonotype has only a few counts. The chain has TRBV5-1 and TRBJ2-5, with unresolved D. V shed 0 bases and J shed 2 bases, with 8 bases lying between them. The CDR3 spans 14 residues. Germline CDR1 SGHRS, CDR2 YFSETQ. The chain's CDR3 is CASSLDPLQETQYF. CDR3 bases: TGCGCCAGCAGCTTGGATCCGTTACAAGAGACCCAGTACTTC.

The table lists this clonotype with many counts. This sequence joins TRBV7-8 and TRBJ1-1, with 10 nucleotides matching TRBD1. Germline V gives CDR1 SGHVS, CDR2 FQNEAQ. After removal of 5 bases from V and 2 bases from J, the junction contained 8 bases not matched to a gene. CDR3 length equals 16 residues. Written as DNA, the CDR3 is TGTGCCAGCAGCGACCCTCGGACAGGGGGAAACACTGAAGCTTTCTTT. Translation gives CASSDPRTGGNTEAFF.

This clonotype showed up many times. J is TRBJ1-1 and V is TRBV5-1; unclear D gene. Germline-derived CDR1 and CDR2 are SGHRS and YFSETQ. V was trimmed by 4 bases and J by 6 bases, leaving 19 bases between them. The CDR3 consists of 15 residues. CDR3: CASSPRWRQEAEAFF. The CDR3, as DNA: TGCGCCAGCAGCCCGCGTTGGAGGCAGGAGGCTGAAGCTTTCTTT. The full variable domain, its missing parts supplied by reference TRBV5-1 and TRBJ1-1, is KAGVTQTPRYLIKTRGQQVTLSCSPISGHRSVSWYQQTPGQGLQFLFEYFSETQRNKGNFPGRFSGRQFSNSRSEMNVSTLELGDSALYLCASSPRWRQEAEAFFGQGTRLTVV.

Many counts were recorded for this clonotype. This chain connects TRBV19 to TRBJ1-5; TRBD1 is a possible D gene (5 bases). This CDR3 comprises 14 residues. The germline V and J ends were trimmed by 0 bases and 7 bases, with 10 bases remaining between them. CDR1 LNHDA and CDR2 SQIVND come from the germline V gene (reference sequence). CDR3 DNA: TGTGCCAGTAGTATAGAGGGCAGGGAACAGCCCCAGCATTTT. Translation gives CASSIEGREQPQHF.

This clonotype was found a few times. This chain joins TRBV6-1 and TRBJ1-1, with D perhaps TRBD1 (5 bases). The germline V gene has CDR1 MNHNS and CDR2 SASEGT. The CDR3 is made up of 15 amino acids. The V end lost 7 bases, the J end lost 4 bases, and 19 bases lay between the germline ends. This CDR3 reads CASKPGTWRSTEAFF. CDR3 sequence (DNA): TGTGCCAGCAAACCAGGGACCTGGCGGAGCACTGAAGCTTTCTTT.

This clonotype was counted only a few times. V gene TRBV29-1 combines with J gene TRBJ2-7, with D possibly TRBD1 on 5 matching bases. The length of the CDR3 is 11 residues. CDR1 and CDR2 from the germline V gene are SQVTM and ANQGSEA. Trimming took 6 bases from V and 2 from J, leaving 8 bases between them. The CDR3 protein is CSVKQAYEQYF. The CDR3 DNA reads TGCAGCGTGAAACAGGCCTACGAGCAGTACTTC.

This clonotype was recorded a few times. The chain carries TRBV14 and TRBJ2-7; D might be TRBD1 (6 bases). The germline V gene encodes CDR1 SGHDN and CDR2 FVKESK. CDR3 length: 13 amino acids. V was pared by 4 bases and J by 6 bases, with 13 bases between. The CDR3 nucleotides are TGTGCCAGCAGCCCCGGACAGCCACTCGAGCAGTACTTC. This translates into CASSPGQPLEQYF.

This clonotype was seen at least ten times. The V call is TRBV6-6, the J call TRBJ2-2, with TRBD1 matching over 7 bases. This CDR3 has 16 residues. After removal of 6 bases from V and 7 bases from J, the junction contained 14 bases not matched to a gene. Germline V gene lookup returns CDR1 MNHNY and CDR2 SVGAGI (reference sequence). The CDR3 bases are TGTGCCAGCAGGTTAAGCCCGACAGGGTTGGGCGGGGAGCTGTTTTTT. The encoded protein is CASRLSPTGLGGELFF.

This clonotype was counted a few times. The chain is built from TRBV11-2 and TRBJ1-4, with 8 bases that match TRBD1. With V trimmed by 6 bases and J by 8 bases, 11 bases remained unmatched. In germline, CDR1 is SGHAT, CDR2 FQNNGV. The CDR3 contains 15 residues. DNA for the CDR3: TGTGCCAGCAGTTCCTCGACAGGGGTCGGCGAAAAACTGTTTTTT. This encodes CASSSSTGVGEKLFF. Combining the CDR3 with reference TRBV11-2 and TRBJ1-4 gives the whole variable domain EAGVAQSPRYKIIEKRQSVAFWCNPISGHATLYWYQQILGQGPKLLIQFQNNGVVDDSQLPKDRFSAERLKGVDSTLKIQPAKLEDSAVYLCASSSSTGVGEKLFFGSGTQLSVL.

V and J are TRBV28 and TRBJ2-5; a weak D match, TRBD2 (7 bases). This CDR3 has 17 residues. V was pared by 6 bases and J by 4 bases, with 24 bases between. Germline V gene sequence: CDR1 MDHEN, CDR2 SYDVKM. This CDR3 is CASRNDGEGEGRETQYF. The CDR3 DNA reads as TGTGCCAGCAGAAATGACGGGGAGGGGGAGGGCCGAGAGACCCAGTACTTC.

This clonotype has just a few counts. The chain recombines TRBV15 with TRBJ1-5; 7 positions match TRBD1. The CDR3 is 15 amino acids. Germline V gene lookup returns CDR1 LNHNV and CDR2 YYDKDF (reference sequence). The ends lost 5 bases at V and 3 bases at J; junction bases unmatched: 7. For the CDR3, the DNA is TGTGCCACCAGCGGGCTCGGACAGGTCAATCAGCCCCAGCATTTT. It translates to CATSGLGQVNQPQHF.

This clonotype has a count of ten or more. The rearrangement links TRBV28 to TRBJ1-1; 10 positions agree with TRBD1. The CDR3 totals 17 residues. V was pared by 6 bases and J by 5 bases, with 15 bases of the junction left unmatched. CDR1 and CDR2 from the germline V gene are MDHEN and SYDVKM. The CDR3 spells CASSLAPGTGAGTEAFF. The CDR3 DNA reads TGTGCCAGCAGCCTAGCGCCCGGGACAGGGGCGGGGACTGAAGCTTTCTTT.